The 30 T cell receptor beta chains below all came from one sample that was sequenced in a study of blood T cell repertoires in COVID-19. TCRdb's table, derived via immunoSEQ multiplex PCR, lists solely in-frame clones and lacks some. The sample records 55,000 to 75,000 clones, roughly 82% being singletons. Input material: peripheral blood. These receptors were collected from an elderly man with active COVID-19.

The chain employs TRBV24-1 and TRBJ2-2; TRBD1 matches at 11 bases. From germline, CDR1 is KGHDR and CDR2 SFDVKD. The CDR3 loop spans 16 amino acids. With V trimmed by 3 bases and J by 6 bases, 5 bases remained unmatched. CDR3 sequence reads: CATSDPDRGLSGELFF. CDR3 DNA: TGTGCCACCAGTGATCCGGACAGGGGGCTCTCCGGGGAGCTGTTTTTT.

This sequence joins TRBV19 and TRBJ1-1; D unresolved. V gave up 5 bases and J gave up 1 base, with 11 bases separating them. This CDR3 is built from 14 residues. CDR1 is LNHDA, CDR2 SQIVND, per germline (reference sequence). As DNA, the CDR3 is TGTGCCAGTAGTCTACCCTACAGGAACACTGAAGCTTTCTTT. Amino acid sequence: CASSLPYRNTEAFF. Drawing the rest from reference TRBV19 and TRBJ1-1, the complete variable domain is DGGITQSPKYLFRKEGQNVTLSCEQNLNHDAMYWYRQDPGQGLRLIYYSQIVNDFQKGDIAEGYSVSREKKESFPLTVTSAQKNPTAFYLCASSLPYRNTEAFFGQGTRLTVV.

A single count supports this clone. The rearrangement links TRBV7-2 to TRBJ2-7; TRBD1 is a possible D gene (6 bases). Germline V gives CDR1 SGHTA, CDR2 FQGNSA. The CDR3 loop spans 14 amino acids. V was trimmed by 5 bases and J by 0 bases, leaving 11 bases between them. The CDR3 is CASSPETGSYEQYF. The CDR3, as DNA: TGTGCCAGCAGCCCAGAGACAGGCTCCTACGAGCAGTACTTC.

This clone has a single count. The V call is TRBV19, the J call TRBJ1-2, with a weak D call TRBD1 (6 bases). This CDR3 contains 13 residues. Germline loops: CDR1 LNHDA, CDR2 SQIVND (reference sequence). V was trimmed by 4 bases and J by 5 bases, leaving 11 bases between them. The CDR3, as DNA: TGTGCCAGTAGTACAGAAAGGGGGTATGGCTACACCTTC. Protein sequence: CASSTERGYGYTF.

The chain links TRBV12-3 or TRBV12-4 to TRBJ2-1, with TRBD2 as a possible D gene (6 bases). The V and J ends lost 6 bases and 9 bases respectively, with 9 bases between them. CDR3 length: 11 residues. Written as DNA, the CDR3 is TGTGCCAGCAGCCAGGGAGGTGAGCAGTTCTTC. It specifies CASSQGGEQFF.

The DNA for the CDR3 is TGTGCCAGCAGATCAGAAGGGGGCTATAATTCACCCCTCCACTTT. Residues: CASRSEGGYNSPLHF. The chain employs TRBV6-6 and TRBJ1-6; D may be TRBD1 (6 bases). The CDR3 is 15 amino acids. The germline CDR1 and CDR2 sequences are MNHNY and SVGAGI (reference sequence). V lost 6 bases and J 3 bases, leaving 12 bases between the germline ends.

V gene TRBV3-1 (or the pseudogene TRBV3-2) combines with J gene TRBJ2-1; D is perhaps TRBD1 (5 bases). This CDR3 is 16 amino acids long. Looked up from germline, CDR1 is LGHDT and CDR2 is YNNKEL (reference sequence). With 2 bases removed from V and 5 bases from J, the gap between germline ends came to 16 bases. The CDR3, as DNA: TGTGCCAGCAGCCAACCTGACAGCTACCTTAACAATGAGCAGTTCTTC. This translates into CASSQPDSYLNNEQFF.

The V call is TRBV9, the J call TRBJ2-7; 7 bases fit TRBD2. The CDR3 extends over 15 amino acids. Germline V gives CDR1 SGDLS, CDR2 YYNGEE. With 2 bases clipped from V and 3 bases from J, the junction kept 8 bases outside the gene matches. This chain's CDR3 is CASSVGGNSHYEQYF. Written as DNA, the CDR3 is TGTGCCAGCAGCGTGGGGGGGAACAGCCACTACGAGCAGTACTTC.

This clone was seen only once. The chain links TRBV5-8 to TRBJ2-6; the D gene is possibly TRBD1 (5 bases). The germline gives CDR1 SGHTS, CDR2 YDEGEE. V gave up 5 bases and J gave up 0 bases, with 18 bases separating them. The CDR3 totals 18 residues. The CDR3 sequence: CASSLLQGTRSGANVLTF. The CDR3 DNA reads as TGTGCCAGCAGTCTACTTCAGGGAACACGCTCTGGGGCCAACGTCCTGACTTTC.

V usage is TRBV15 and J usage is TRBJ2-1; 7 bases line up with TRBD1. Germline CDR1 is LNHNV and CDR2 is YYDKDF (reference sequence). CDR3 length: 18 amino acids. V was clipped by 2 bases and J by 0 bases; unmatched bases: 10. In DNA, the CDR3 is TGTGCCACCAGCAGATCCCCTAATAGGGGGCACTCCTACAATGAGCAGTTCTTC. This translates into CATSRSPNRGHSYNEQFF. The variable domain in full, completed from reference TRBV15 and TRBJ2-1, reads DAMVIQNPRYQVTQFGKPVTLSCSQTLNHNVMYWYQQKSSQAPKLLFHYYDKDFNNEADTPDNFQSRRPNTSFCFLDIRSPGLGDTAMYLCATSRSPNRGHSYNEQFFGPGTRLTVL.

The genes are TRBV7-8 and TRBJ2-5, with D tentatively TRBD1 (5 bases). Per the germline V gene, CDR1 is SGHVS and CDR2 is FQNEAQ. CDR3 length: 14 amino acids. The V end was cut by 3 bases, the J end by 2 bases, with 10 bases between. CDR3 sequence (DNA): TGTGCCAGCAGCTTGGGCAGGGTTCAAGAGACCCAGTACTTC. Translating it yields CASSLGRVQETQYF.

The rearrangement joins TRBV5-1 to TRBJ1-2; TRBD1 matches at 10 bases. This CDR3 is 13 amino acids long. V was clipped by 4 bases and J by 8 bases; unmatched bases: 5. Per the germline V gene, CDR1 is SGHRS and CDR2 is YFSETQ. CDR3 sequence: CASSPGTGVGYTF. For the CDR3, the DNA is TGCGCCAGCAGCCCCGGGACAGGGGTAGGCTACACCTTC.

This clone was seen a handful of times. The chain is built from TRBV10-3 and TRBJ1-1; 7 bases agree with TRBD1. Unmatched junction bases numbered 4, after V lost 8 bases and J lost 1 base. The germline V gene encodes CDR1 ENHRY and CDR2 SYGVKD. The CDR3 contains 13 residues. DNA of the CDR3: TGTGCCATCGCGGAGGGGGCGAACACTGAAGCTTTCTTT. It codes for CAIAEGANTEAFF.

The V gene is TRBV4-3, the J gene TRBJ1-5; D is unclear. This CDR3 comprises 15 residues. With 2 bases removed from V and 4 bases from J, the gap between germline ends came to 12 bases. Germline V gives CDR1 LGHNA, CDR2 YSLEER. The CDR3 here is CASSQWAGGNQPQHF. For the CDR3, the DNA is TGCGCCAGCAGCCAATGGGCAGGAGGGAATCAGCCCCAGCATTTT.

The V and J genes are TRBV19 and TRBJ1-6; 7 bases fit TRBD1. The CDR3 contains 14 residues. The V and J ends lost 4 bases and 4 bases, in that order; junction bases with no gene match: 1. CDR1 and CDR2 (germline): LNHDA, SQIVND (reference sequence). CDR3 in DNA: TGTGCCAGTAGTACGACAGGGTATAATTCACCCCTCCACTTT. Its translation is CASSTTGYNSPLHF.

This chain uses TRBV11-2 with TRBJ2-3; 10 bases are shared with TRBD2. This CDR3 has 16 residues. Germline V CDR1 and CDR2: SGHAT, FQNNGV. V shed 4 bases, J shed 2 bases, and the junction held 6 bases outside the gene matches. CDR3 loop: CASSSGLAAHTDTQYF. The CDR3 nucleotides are TGTGCCAGCAGCTCCGGACTAGCGGCTCACACAGATACGCAGTATTTT.

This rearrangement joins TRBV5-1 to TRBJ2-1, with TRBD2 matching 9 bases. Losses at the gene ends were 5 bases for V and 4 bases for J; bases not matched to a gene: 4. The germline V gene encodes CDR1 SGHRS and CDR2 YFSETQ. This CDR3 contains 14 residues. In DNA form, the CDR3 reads TGCGCCAGCAGAAGTAGCGGGGGATACAATGAGCAGTTCTTC. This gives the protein CASRSSGGYNEQFF.

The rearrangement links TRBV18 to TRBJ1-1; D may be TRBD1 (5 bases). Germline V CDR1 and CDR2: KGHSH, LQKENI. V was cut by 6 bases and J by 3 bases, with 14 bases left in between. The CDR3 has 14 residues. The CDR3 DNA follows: TGTGCCAGCTCCCAGCTCGGGGGGGACACTGAAGCTTTCTTT. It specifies CASSQLGGDTEAFF. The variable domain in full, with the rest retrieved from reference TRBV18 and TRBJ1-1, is NAGVMQNPRHLVRRRGQEARLRCSPMKGHSHVYWYRQLPEEGLKFMVYLQKENIIDESGMPKERFSAEFPKEGPSILRIQQVVRGDSAAYFCASSQLGGDTEAFFGQGTRLTVV.

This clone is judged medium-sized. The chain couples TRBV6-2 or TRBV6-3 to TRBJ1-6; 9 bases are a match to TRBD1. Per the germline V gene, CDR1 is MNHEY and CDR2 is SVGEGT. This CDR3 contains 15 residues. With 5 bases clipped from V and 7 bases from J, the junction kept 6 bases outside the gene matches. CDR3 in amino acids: CASSGTGKINSPLHF. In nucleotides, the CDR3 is TGTGCCAGCAGTGGGACAGGGAAGATCAATTCACCCCTCCACTTT.

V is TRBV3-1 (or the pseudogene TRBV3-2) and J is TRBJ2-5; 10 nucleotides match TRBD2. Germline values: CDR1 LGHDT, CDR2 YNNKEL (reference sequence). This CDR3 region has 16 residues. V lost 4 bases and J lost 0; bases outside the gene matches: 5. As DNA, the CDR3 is TGTGCCAGCAGCCCAATGAGCGGGGGGGACCAAGAGACCCAGTACTTC. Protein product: CASSPMSGGDQETQYF.

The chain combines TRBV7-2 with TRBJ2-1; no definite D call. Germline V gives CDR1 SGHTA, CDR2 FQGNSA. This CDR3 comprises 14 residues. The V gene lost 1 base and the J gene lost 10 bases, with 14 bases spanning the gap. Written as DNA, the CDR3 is TGTGCCAGCAGCTTAGAGTTACGCCCGAGGGAGCAGTTCTTC. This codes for CASSLELRPREQFF.

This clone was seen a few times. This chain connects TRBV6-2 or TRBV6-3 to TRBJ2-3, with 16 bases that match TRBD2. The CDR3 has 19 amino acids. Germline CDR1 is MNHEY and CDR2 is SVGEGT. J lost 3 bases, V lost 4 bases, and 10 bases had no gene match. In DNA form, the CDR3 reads TGTGCCAGCAGTTCACCCCCGGGACTAGCGGGGGGGCCGACAGATACGCAGTATTTT. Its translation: CASSSPPGLAGGPTDTQYF.

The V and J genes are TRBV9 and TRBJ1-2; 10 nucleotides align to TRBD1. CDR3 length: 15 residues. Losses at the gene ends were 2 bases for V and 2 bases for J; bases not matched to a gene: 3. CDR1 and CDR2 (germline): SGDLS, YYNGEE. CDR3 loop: CASSVGTGANYGYTF. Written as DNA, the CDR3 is TGTGCCAGCAGCGTGGGGACAGGGGCAAACTATGGCTACACCTTC. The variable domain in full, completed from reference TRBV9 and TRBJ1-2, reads DSGVTQTPKHLITATGQRVTLRCSPRSGDLSVYWYQQSLDQGLQFLIQYYNGEERAKGNILERFSAQQFPDLHSELNLSSLELGDSALYFCASSVGTGANYGYTFGSGTRLTVV.

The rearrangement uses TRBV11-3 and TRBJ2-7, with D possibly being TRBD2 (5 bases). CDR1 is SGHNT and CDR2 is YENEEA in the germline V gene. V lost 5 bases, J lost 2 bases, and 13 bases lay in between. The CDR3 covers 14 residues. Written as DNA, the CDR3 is TGTGCCAGCAGCCTAAACCGGGGAGCCTACGAGCAGTACTTC. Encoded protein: CASSLNRGAYEQYF.

CDR3 in amino acids: CASSLGTGSTYEQYF. DNA for the CDR3: TGTGCCAGCAGTCTCGGGACAGGTTCCACCTACGAGCAGTACTTC. The chain has TRBV27 and TRBJ2-7; TRBD1 agrees at 8 bases. The V and J ends lost 5 bases and 2 bases, in that order; junction bases with no gene match: 8. Looked up from germline, CDR1 is MNHEY and CDR2 is SMNVEV (reference sequence). The CDR3 has 15 residues.

This CDR3 is CASTATGNQPQHF. The DNA for the CDR3 is TGTGCCAGCACCGCGACAGGTAATCAGCCCCAGCATTTT. This chain uses TRBV27 with TRBJ1-5, with D perhaps matching TRBD1 (6 bases). With 7 bases removed from V and 4 bases from J, the gap between germline ends came to 11 bases. Germline V lookup: CDR1 MNHEY, CDR2 SMNVEV (reference sequence). The CDR3 runs to 13 residues.

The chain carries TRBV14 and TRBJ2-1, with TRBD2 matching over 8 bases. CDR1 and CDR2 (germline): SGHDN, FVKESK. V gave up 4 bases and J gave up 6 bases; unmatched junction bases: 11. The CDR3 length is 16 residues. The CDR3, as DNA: TGTGCCAGCAGCCCCCTCGGGAGGGGACCTTTCAATGAGCAGTTCTTC. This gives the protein CASSPLGRGPFNEQFF.

The CDR3 region has the DNA TGTGCCAGCAGCTATTCCCCGAGTGGAGCCAAAAACATTCAGTACTTC. It codes for CASSYSPSGAKNIQYF. This chain connects TRBV7-4 to TRBJ2-4, with no clear D. V lost 4 bases to trimming and J lost 0 bases, with 13 bases between them. There are 16 residues in the CDR3. Per the germline V gene, CDR1 is SGHVT and CDR2 is SQSDAQ.

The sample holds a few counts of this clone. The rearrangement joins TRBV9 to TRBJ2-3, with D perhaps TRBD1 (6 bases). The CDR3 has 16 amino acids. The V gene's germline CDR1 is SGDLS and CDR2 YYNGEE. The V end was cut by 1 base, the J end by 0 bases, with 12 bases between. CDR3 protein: CASSVRGIGSTDTQYF. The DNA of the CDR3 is TGTGCCAGCAGCGTAAGGGGGATTGGAAGCACAGATACGCAGTATTTT.

This chain's CDR3 is CASSYVGRRDEQFF. The DNA of the CDR3 is TGTGCCAGCAGTTACGTAGGGAGGCGCGATGAGCAGTTCTTC. The chain links TRBV6-5 to TRBJ2-1, with a possible D match to TRBD2 (6 bases). The length of the CDR3 is 14 residues. CDR1 and CDR2 (germline): MNHEY, SVGAGI. Trimming shortened V by 2 bases and J by 8 bases, and 13 bases separated the two germline ends.